The entry below gives a single T cell receptor beta chain sequence along with its context. Its antigen is not known. Sorted CD4+ subsets: naive, central memory, regulatory, stem cell-like memory (CD45RO/CCR7/CD25/CD127/CD95/CD27 panel). Germline CDR1 is GTSNPN and CDR2 is SVGIG (reference sequence). Germline trimming cut 3 bases from V and 1 base from J; bases unmatched to any gene: 10. The CDR3 is made up of 18 amino acids. These data are taken from a study of beta chain features in type 1 diabetes. Broader study findings: Here, the possible influence of HLA type (on TCRB rearrangement) remained unresolved. Across all four CD4+ subsets, people with type 1 diabetes showed modestly shorter TCRB CDR3s.

Expressed TCRB transcripts were sequenced because the isolated RNA had all been reverse transcribed beforehand. Sequencing was performed with immunoSEQ multiplex PCR; in TCRdb, only in-frame clones are kept and a portion is missing. The sample consists of about 340,000 clones, around 9% of them appearing once. The chain joins TRBV30 to TRBJ2-3, with TRBD2 identical over 13 bases. Material for sequencing was central memory CD4+ T cells from blood. The sequence was obtained from a man aged 25-40 years with type 1 diabetes. As DNA, the CDR3 is TGTGCCTGGAGCCAAGGGTGGACTAGCGGGGGTGGCACAGATACGCAGTATTTT. It translates to CAWSQGWTSGGGTDTQYF.